The 18 T cell receptor beta chains in this list originate from one sample, sequenced in a study of beta chain features in type 1 diabetes. Study-level points and caveats: Type 1 diabetes patients had moderately but significantly shorter TCRB CDR3s in all four CD4+ subsets.

For these receptors, no antigen is known. Every bit of the isolated RNA underwent reverse transcription, so sequencing read expressed TCRB transcripts. The method was immunoSEQ multiplex PCR; TCRdb's version includes in-frame clones alone and lacks a portion of them. This sample has 600,000 to 750,000 clones, with around 12% found just once. Sequencing used naive CD4+ T cells from blood. Every receptor here comes from a man aged 25 to 45 with type 1 diabetes.

The V and J genes are TRBV11-3 and TRBJ1-2; D call uncertain. CDR1 and CDR2 (germline): SGHNT, YENEEA. The CDR3 covers 15 residues. Trimming removed 4 bases at V and 5 bases at J, with 17 bases between. CDR3 nucleotide sequence: TGTGCCAGCAGCTCTTCCCAACCAGAACTATATGGCTACACCTTC. This translates into CASSSSQPELYGYTF.

In this sample, this clone turned up a few times. The chain couples TRBV5-1 to TRBJ1-2; 7 nucleotides line up with TRBD1. After removal of 4 bases from V and 8 bases from J, the junction contained 11 bases not matched to a gene. CDR1 and CDR2 from the germline V gene are SGHRS and YFSETQ. This CDR3 comprises 14 residues. The CDR3 DNA reads TGCGCCAGCAGCCCGGGACAGAAGACCATCGGCTACACCTTC. Translation: CASSPGQKTIGYTF.

V gene TRBV23-1 combines with J gene TRBJ1-2; D is possibly TRBD1 (6 bases). TRBV23-1 is classed as an ORF, of uncertain function. Trimming cost V 7 bases and J 1 base, with 16 bases left between them. There are 15 residues in the CDR3. This CDR3 is CASIRRDKRNYGYTF. CDR3 nucleotides: TGCGCCAGCATAAGGCGGGACAAACGTAACTATGGCTACACCTTC.

This clone was found a few times. The V call is TRBV6-5, the J call TRBJ1-2; no firm D call. The V gene's germline CDR1 is MNHEY and CDR2 SVGAGI. The CDR3 loop spans 14 amino acids. With 4 bases removed from V and 7 bases from J, the gap between germline ends came to 16 bases. The CDR3 DNA follows: TGTGCCAGCAGTTCCAGGACGGGGTTTGGTGGCTACACCTTC. This codes for CASSSRTGFGGYTF.

Only a few counts were recorded for this clone. The chain uses TRBV7-2 and TRBJ2-3, with 8 bases identical to TRBD1. CDR1 is SGHTA and CDR2 is FQGNSA in the germline V gene. The CDR3 runs 13 residues. Trimming took 10 bases from V and 7 from J; bases not matched to a gene: 10. For the CDR3, the DNA is TGTGCCACGATGACAGGGGCCCTCAATACGCAGTATTTT. Encoded protein: CATMTGALNTQYF.

This clone was observed a handful of times. CDR3 region: CASSPPKINTEAFF. CDR3 DNA sequence: TGTGCCAGCAGCCCTCCGAAGATCAACACTGAAGCTTTCTTT. The genes are TRBV5-6 and TRBJ1-1, with D unresolved. This CDR3 spans 14 amino acids. Germline V gene data show CDR1 as SGHDT and CDR2 as YYEEEE. With 4 bases removed from V and 2 bases from J, the gap between germline ends came to 12 bases.

Only a few counts were recorded for this clone. This chain links TRBV5-6 with TRBJ2-7; D gene unclear. The CDR3 is 14 residues long. V lost 4 bases, J lost 4 bases, and 15 bases lay in between. Germline lookup yields CDR1 SGHDT and CDR2 YYEEEE. CDR3 residues: CASSRAWGSYEQYF. The CDR3 DNA reads as TGTGCCAGCAGCCGAGCCTGGGGTAGTTACGAGCAGTACTTC.

This clone has only a few counts. The chain employs TRBV7-2 and TRBJ2-3; D remains unclear. Trimming removed 5 bases from V and 0 bases from J, with 9 bases in between. The CDR3 has 14 amino acids. Germline V gene data show CDR1 as SGHTA and CDR2 as FQGNSA. The CDR3 bases are TGTGCCAGCAGCCGGTGGGGAAGCACAGATACGCAGTATTTT. Amino acid sequence: CASSRWGSTDTQYF.

The chain uses TRBV11-2 and TRBJ2-5; D ambiguous. V lost 1 base to trimming and J lost 4 bases, with 7 bases between them. CDR3 size: 13 residues. CDR1 and CDR2 (germline): SGHAT, FQNNGV. CDR3 sequence reads: CASSLVNPETQYF. The CDR3 DNA follows: TGTGCCAGCAGCTTAGTGAATCCAGAGACCCAGTACTTC.

The V and J genes are TRBV7-9 and TRBJ1-1; D remains ambiguous. CDR1 and CDR2 (germline): SEHNR, FQNEAQ (reference sequence). The V and J ends lost 2 bases and 1 base respectively, with 8 bases between them. The CDR3 runs to 14 residues. The CDR3 coding sequence is TGTGCCAGCAGCTTAATAGAAGGGAACACTGAAGCTTTCTTT. This gives the protein CASSLIEGNTEAFF.

This clone was recorded a few times. This sequence joins TRBV27 and TRBJ2-7; 7 positions agree with TRBD1. This CDR3 region has 14 residues. The V and J ends lost 3 bases and 6 bases, in that order; junction bases with no gene match: 8. Germline V gene lookup returns CDR1 MNHEY and CDR2 SMNVEV (reference sequence). CDR3 amino acids: CASSFNRGPSEQYF. The CDR3 DNA reads TGTGCCAGCAGTTTTAATAGGGGGCCCTCCGAGCAGTACTTC.

The chain has TRBV5-1 and TRBJ1-3, with a weak D call TRBD1 (6 bases). The CDR3 length is 15 residues. Germline V gene sequence: CDR1 SGHRS, CDR2 YFSETQ. The V end lost 4 bases, the J end lost 4 bases, and 15 bases lay between the germline ends. CDR3 DNA sequence: TGCGCCAGCAGCCCGGGGCCGGGGGCAGGAAACACCATATATTTT. Encoded protein: CASSPGPGAGNTIYF.

DNA for the CDR3: TGTGCCAGTTTTCGTGGGACAGGGGGCCGAATTGAAACCGGGGAGCTGTTTTTT. As protein: CASFRGTGGRIETGELFF. The genes are TRBV28 and TRBJ2-2; 12 nucleotides line up with TRBD1. Losses at the gene ends were 9 bases for V and 5 bases for J; bases not matched to a gene: 16. This CDR3 is built from 18 residues. Germline V CDR1 and CDR2: MDHEN, SYDVKM.

This chain uses TRBV9 with TRBJ1-3; D may be TRBD1 (6 bases). The V gene's germline CDR1 is SGDLS and CDR2 YYNGEE. The CDR3 covers 14 residues. Trimming pared 6 bases from V and 2 bases from J, leaving 12 bases between. The CDR3 DNA sequence: TGTGCCAGCACAGTCGGACAGCCTGGAAACACCATATATTTT. Translating it yields CASTVGQPGNTIYF.

This sequence joins TRBV4-2 and TRBJ2-2, with 7 bases aligning to TRBD2. The CDR3 has 17 residues. Trimming removed 5 bases from V and 4 bases from J; junction bases left unmatched: 13. Per germline, CDR1 LGHNA and CDR2 YNFKEQ. The DNA of the CDR3 is TGTGCCAGCAGCTCAGCCCTTTCCGGGACTATCACCGGGGAGCTGTTTTTT. Amino acids: CASSSALSGTITGELFF.

The chain combines TRBV27 with TRBJ1-6, with a weak D call TRBD1 (5 bases). Germline assignment: CDR1 MNHEY and CDR2 SMNVEV (reference sequence). V lost 4 bases and J lost 9, with 19 bases in between. The CDR3 covers 16 residues. The CDR3 loop reads CASSYLQGGWLSPLHF. The CDR3 nucleotides are TGTGCCAGCAGTTACCTCCAGGGAGGCTGGCTTTCACCCCTCCACTTT.

CDR3 region: CASSQVAIGQEINIQYF. The DNA for the CDR3 is TGCGCCAGCAGCCAAGTGGCAATTGGGCAGGAGATAAACATTCAGTACTTC. The rearrangement uses TRBV4-3 and TRBJ2-4; D not resolved. This CDR3 is built from 17 residues. Germline CDR1 LGHNA, CDR2 YSLEER. Trimming left V 1 base short and J 6 bases short, with 19 bases between.

This clone was seen a few times. The rearrangement links TRBV30 to TRBJ2-2; unclear D gene. The germline V gene has CDR1 GTSNPN and CDR2 SVGIG (reference sequence). The CDR3 totals 15 residues. Trimming removed 1 base from V and 4 bases from J, with 13 bases in between. In DNA, the CDR3 is TGTGCCTGGAGTGGGCCGCTGTTAGGCACCGGGGAGCTGTTTTTT. Translation: CAWSGPLLGTGELFF. The full variable domain, completed using reference TRBV30 and TRBJ2-2, is SQTIHQWPATLVQPVGSPLSLECTVEGTSNPNLYWYRQAAGRGLQLLFYSVGIGQISSEVPQNLSASRPQDRQFILSSKKLLLSDSGFYLCAWSGPLLGTGELFFGEGSRLTVL.